Shown below are 21 T cell receptor beta chains from a single sample sequenced in a study of patients and donors after allogeneic stem cell transplantation. Each CDR3 protein is one row after TCRdb ran MiXCR on the RT-PCR reads. This sample has 25,000 to 40,000 distinct CDR3 sequences, with roughly a third found just once. Material for sequencing was blood, either unsorted or a sorted T cell fraction (not recorded which). The origin of the receptors is a human donor who was either an allogeneic HSCT recipient or a stem cell or donor lymphocyte infusion donor (not recorded which). It is not recorded whose cells these are; they may come from a transplant donor.

For this clonotype: One end of the junction varies from germline; a read error may be responsible. This chain uses TRBV5-1 with TRBJ2-5, with D uncertain. Germline loops: CDR1 SGHRS, CDR2 YFSETQ. The CDR3 is 14 residues long. CDR3 in DNA: TGCGCTAGCAGCTTGGAAGGTCAGGAAGAGACCCAGTACTTC. Its protein is CASSLEGQEETQYF.

This clonotype was seen more than once but under ten times. This chain joins TRBV7-9 and TRBJ1-5; no definite D call. CDR3 size: 15 residues. V was pared by 0 bases and J by 0 bases, with 6 bases between. Per the germline V gene, CDR1 is SEHNR and CDR2 is FQNEAQ (reference sequence). The CDR3, as DNA: TGTGCCAGCAGCTTAGCCTCCGTTAGCAATCAGCCCCAGCATTTT. It codes for CASSLASVSNQPQHF.

The sample holds a few counts of this clonotype. The gene calls are TRBV15 and TRBJ2-7, with 8 nucleotides matching TRBD2. V gave up 5 bases and J gave up 4 bases; unmatched junction bases: 10. The CDR3 consists of 15 residues. CDR1 and CDR2 (germline): LNHNV, YYDKDF (reference sequence). CDR3 in DNA: TGTGCCACCAGCCCTAGCGCCAGCGGGAGTTACGAGCAGTACTTC. Amino acids: CATSPSASGSYEQYF.

The chain links TRBV27 to TRBJ1-1; 8 bases fit TRBD1. This CDR3 has 15 amino acids. Germline loops: CDR1 MNHEY, CDR2 SMNVEV (reference sequence). Trimming at V came to 5 bases and at J to 0 bases, leaving 5 bases not matched to a gene. The CDR3 region has the DNA TGTGCCAGCAGTCCTATACAGGGGGTGAACACTGAAGCTTTCTTT. This sequence encodes CASSPIQGVNTEAFF.

The chain uses TRBV20-1 and TRBJ1-5; D is ambiguous. The CDR3 sequence is 13 residues long. Germline CDR1 DFQATT, CDR2 SNEGSKA (reference sequence). V dropped 5 bases and J dropped 1 base, with 9 bases sitting between them. CDR3 sequence reads: CSAPRGSNQPQHF. CDR3 DNA sequence: TGCAGTGCTCCCAGAGGAAGCAATCAGCCCCAGCATTTT.

This clonotype was seen a few times. The CDR3 DNA follows: TGTGCCACCAGCAGAGATCCGGTGGCTAGCGTTTCCTACGAGCAGTACTTC. This encodes CATSRDPVASVSYEQYF. This chain links TRBV15 with TRBJ2-7; the D gene is possibly TRBD2 (6 bases). Trimming took off 0 bases at V and 1 base at J, with 16 bases between the two ends. This CDR3 region has 17 residues. In germline, CDR1 is LNHNV, CDR2 YYDKDF (reference sequence). Combining the CDR3 with reference TRBV15 and TRBJ2-7 gives the whole variable domain DAMVIQNPRYQVTQFGKPVTLSCSQTLNHNVMYWYQQKSSQAPKLLFHYYDKDFNNEADTPDNFQSRRPNTSFCFLDIRSPGLGDTAMYLCATSRDPVASVSYEQYFGPGTRLTVT.

The rearrangement joins TRBV3-1 to TRBJ1-1; D unclear. The germline V gene has CDR1 LGHDT and CDR2 YNNKEL (reference sequence). The CDR3 sequence is 15 residues long. Trimming left V 0 bases short and J 0 bases short, with 8 bases between. CDR3 sequence: CASSQEPHVNTEAFF. CDR3 DNA sequence: TGTGCCAGCAGCCAAGAGCCACATGTGAACACTGAAGCTTTCTTT.

J is TRBJ2-1 and V is TRBV5-1; 13 nucleotides agree with TRBD2. The CDR3 is 17 amino acids. Germline assignment: CDR1 SGHRS and CDR2 YFSETQ. Trimming cost V 0 bases and J 4 bases; bases outside gene matches: 4. CDR3 nucleotide sequence: TGCGCCAGCAGCTTGGATGGGGGACTAGCGGGATACAATGAGCAGTTCTTC. It translates to CASSLDGGLAGYNEQFF. The full variable domain, in which reference TRBV5-1 and TRBJ2-1 provide the parts outside the CDR3, is KAGVTQTPRYLIKTRGQQVTLSCSPISGHRSVSWYQQTPGQGLQFLFEYFSETQRNKGNFPGRFSGRQFSNSRSEMNVSTLELGDSALYLCASSLDGGLAGYNEQFFGPGTRLTVL.

This chain uses TRBV7-8 with TRBJ1-2, with 9 bases that match TRBD1. This CDR3 has 14 residues. Germline V gene lookup returns CDR1 SGHVS and CDR2 FQNEAQ. Losses at the gene ends were 5 bases for V and 7 bases for J; bases not matched to a gene: 8. The CDR3 coding sequence is TGTGCCAGCAGCGTTACAGGGGGCGCCTCTGGCTACACCTTC. Residues: CASSVTGGASGYTF.

This clonotype was counted at least ten times. The chain joins TRBV5-1 to TRBJ2-3; the match to TRBD2 covers 9 bases. The CDR3 is 15 residues long. Germline CDR1 reads SGHRS; CDR2 reads YFSETQ. V dropped 0 bases and J dropped 4; count of bases not matched to a gene: 3. The CDR3 sequence: CASSLAAGGPDTQYF. The DNA of the CDR3 is TGCGCCAGCAGCTTGGCGGCGGGAGGGCCAGATACGCAGTATTTT. The complete variable domain, with remaining parts taken from reference TRBV5-1 and TRBJ2-3, reads KAGVTQTPRYLIKTRGQQVTLSCSPISGHRSVSWYQQTPGQGLQFLFEYFSETQRNKGNFPGRFSGRQFSNSRSEMNVSTLELGDSALYLCASSLAAGGPDTQYFGPGTRLTVL.

The chain carries TRBV4-3 and TRBJ1-1; no clear D gene. Germline assignment: CDR1 LGHNA and CDR2 YSLEER. The CDR3 has 10 residues. V was trimmed by 3 bases and J by 6 bases, leaving 2 bases between them. The CDR3 DNA follows: TGCGCCAGCAGCCAGGCTGAAGCTTTCTTT. Its protein product is CASSQAEAFF.

The CDR3 loop is CASSWDRDTEAFF. CDR3 nucleotides: TGCGCCAGCAGCTGGGACAGGGACACTGAAGCTTTCTTT. The rearrangement links TRBV5-1 to TRBJ1-1, with 9 bases aligning to TRBD1. The CDR3 totals 13 residues. Germline V gives CDR1 SGHRS, CDR2 YFSETQ. V lost 3 bases and J lost 3; bases outside the gene matches: 0. The whole variable domain, filled in from reference TRBV5-1 and TRBJ1-1, reads KAGVTQTPRYLIKTRGQQVTLSCSPISGHRSVSWYQQTPGQGLQFLFEYFSETQRNKGNFPGRFSGRQFSNSRSEMNVSTLELGDSALYLCASSWDRDTEAFFGQGTRLTVV.

Many counts were recorded for this clonotype. This chain joins TRBV7-2 and TRBJ1-5; D gene ambiguous. The CDR3 is 14 amino acids. Germline V gene data show CDR1 as SGHTA and CDR2 as FQGNSA. The V end was cut by 5 bases, the J end by 2 bases, with 10 bases between. The CDR3 protein is CASSLRAGNQPQHF. The DNA of the CDR3 is TGTGCCAGCAGCCTTAGGGCCGGCAATCAGCCCCAGCATTTT.

The rearrangement uses TRBV11-2 and TRBJ2-1; 8 positions match TRBD2. Trimming took 0 bases from V and 1 from J; bases not matched to a gene: 5. In germline, CDR1 is SGHAT, CDR2 FQNNGV. This CDR3 region has 17 residues. DNA of the CDR3: TGTGCCAGCAGCTTAGATCGCGGGGGGAGGTCCTACAATGAGCAGTTCTTC. It translates to CASSLDRGGRSYNEQFF.

The chain has TRBV6-5 and TRBJ1-3; 7 nucleotides agree with TRBD1. Germline V gene sequence: CDR1 MNHEY, CDR2 SVGAGI. This CDR3 region has 16 residues. J gave up 2 bases and V 2 bases, and 6 bases lay outside the gene matches. CDR3 in amino acids: CASSYDTGEAGNTIYF. DNA of the CDR3: TGTGCCAGCAGTTACGATACAGGGGAGGCTGGAAACACCATATATTTT.

The rearrangement joins TRBV11-3 to TRBJ1-6; 9 bases match TRBD1. CDR1 SGHNT and CDR2 YENEEA come from the germline V gene. This CDR3 contains 17 residues. With V trimmed by 5 bases and J by 7 bases, 12 bases remained unmatched. CDR3 region: CASSLAGQGTRNSPLHF. The CDR3 region has the DNA TGTGCCAGCAGCCTGGCGGGACAGGGAACGAGAAATTCACCCCTCCACTTT.

This clonotype was observed a handful of times. The chain joins TRBV2 to TRBJ1-4; 7 bases agree with TRBD1. Germline V gives CDR1 SNHLY, CDR2 FYNNEI. CDR3 length: 16 amino acids. Trimming took 0 bases from V and 5 from J; bases not matched to a gene: 6. The CDR3 bases are TGTGCCAGCAGTGAAGCAAGCAGGGGGGGAAATGAAAAACTGTTTTTT. This gives the protein CASSEASRGGNEKLFF.

J is TRBJ2-7 and V is TRBV12-3 or TRBV12-4, with no clear D. V gave up 6 bases and J gave up 3 bases, with 9 bases separating them. There are 12 residues in the CDR3. CDR3 sequence: CASSLSVYEQYF. CDR3 DNA sequence: TGTGCCAGCAGCCTCTCAGTCTACGAGCAGTACTTC.

This clonotype was counted only a few times. The CDR3 region has the DNA TGTGCCACCAGTGATGTTAGGCGTGAGCAGTTCTTC. As protein: CATSDVRREQFF. This chain uses TRBV24-1 with TRBJ2-1; D is undetermined. Trimming pared 3 bases from V and 9 bases from J, leaving 8 bases between. Germline CDR1 KGHDR, CDR2 SFDVKD. The CDR3 runs to 12 residues.

This clonotype was seen a handful of times. At one end the junction does not follow the germline gene, possibly because of a read error. V usage is TRBV18 and J usage is TRBJ1-2; D call uncertain. The CDR3 is 15 residues long. CDR1 and CDR2 from the germline V gene are KGHSH and LQKENI. Here the CDR3 reads CASSPRQTVGYGYTF. The CDR3 DNA follows: TGTGCCAGCTCTCCACGACAAACGGTGGGCTATGGCTACACCTTC.

This clonotype was counted between two and nine times. The chain is built from TRBV7-9 and TRBJ1-4; tentatively, D is TRBD1 (5 bases). Trimming removed 5 bases from V and 2 bases from J, with 9 bases in between. Germline assignment: CDR1 SEHNR and CDR2 FQNEAQ (reference sequence). The CDR3 extends over 14 amino acids. CDR3: CASSPEGTNEKLFF. CDR3 bases: TGTGCCAGCAGCCCGGAGGGGACTAATGAAAAACTGTTTTTT.